This is a list of T cell receptor beta chains from one sample in a study of cytomegalovirus exposure and HLA in healthy donors. The method was immunoSEQ multiplex PCR; TCRdb's version includes in-frame clones alone and lacks a portion of them. The repertoire consists of 100,000 to 150,000 clones, with roughly 80% occurring once and the leading ten covering 1.5%. The sequenced sample was PBMCs. These receptors were taken from a female donor in good health and CMV-seronegative. CDR3s include the opening cysteine and the closing phenylalanine or tryptophan. The D gene is left open where the match is weak. Some rows have no size entry. The others give once, few or many, or a class for an expanded clone.

V: TRBV15
size: -
J: TRBJ2-7
D: -
CDR3: CATSRDAGFPPYEQYF
DNA: TGTGCCACCAGCAGAGATGCAGGCTTCCCTCCTTACGAGCAGTACTTC

V: TRBV27
size: -
J: TRBJ2-7
D: TRBD1
CDR3: CASSLSTGPFYEQYF
DNA: TGTGCCAGCAGTTTATCGACAGGGCCTTTCTACGAGCAGTACTTC

V: TRBV7-2
size: -
J: TRBJ1-2
D: -
CDR3: CASSLLGLLYGYTF
DNA: TGTGCCAGCAGCTTACTCGGACTGCTCTATGGCTACACCTTC

V: TRBV5-1
size: -
J: TRBJ2-7
D: TRBD1
CDR3: CASSLDGTVGYEQYF
DNA: TGCGCCAGCAGCTTGGATGGGACAGTAGGCTACGAGCAGTACTTC

V: TRBV25-1
size: -
J: TRBJ2-2
D: TRBD1
CDR3: CASSLRLGTGGDTGELFF
DNA: TGTGCCAGCAGTCTCCGACTAGGAACAGGGGGCGATACCGGGGAGCTGTTTTTT

V: TRBV9
size: -
J: TRBJ2-1
D: TRBD2
CDR3: CASSVGTSGRVLGEQFF
DNA: TGTGCCAGCAGCGTAGGGACTAGCGGGAGAGTTTTGGGGGAGCAGTTCTTC

V: TRBV4-2
size: -
J: TRBJ2-6
D: -
CDR3: CASSSSGANVLTF
DNA: TGTGCCAGCAGTAGCTCTGGGGCCAACGTCCTGACTTTC

V: TRBV6-6
size: few
J: TRBJ2-5
D: -
CDR3: CASSYSPQLQYF
DNA: TGTGCCAGCAGTTACTCTCCTCAACTGCAGTACTTC

V: TRBV15
size: -
J: TRBJ2-2
D: -
CDR3: CATRFRGFSGELFF
DNA: TGTGCCACCAGATTCCGAGGGTTCTCCGGGGAGCTGTTTTTT

V: TRBV7-6
size: -
J: TRBJ2-1
D: TRBD2
CDR3: CASSLVGTSGLEQFF
DNA: TGTGCCAGCAGCTTAGTAGGGACTAGCGGGTTAGAGCAGTTCTTC

V: TRBV28
size: -
J: TRBJ2-7
D: TRBD1
CDR3: CASSSYGQGKSYEQYF
DNA: TGTGCCAGCAGTAGCTACGGACAGGGGAAATCCTACGAGCAGTACTTC

V: TRBV19
size: -
J: TRBJ2-5
D: TRBD1
CDR3: CASSTGTGETQYF
DNA: TGTGCCAGTAGTACCGGGACAGGGGAGACCCAGTACTTC

V: TRBV5-1
size: -
J: TRBJ2-5
D: -
CDR3: CASSLGESDGKTQYF
DNA: TGCGCCAGCAGCTTGGGGGAGAGTGACGGAAAGACCCAGTACTTC

V: TRBV5-4
size: few
J: TRBJ1-2
D: TRBD1
CDR3: CASSLETTRGADYGYTF
DNA: TGTGCCAGCAGCCTAGAAACTACCAGGGGGGCTGACTATGGCTACACCTTC

V: TRBV6-1
size: -
J: TRBJ2-7
D: TRBD1
CDR3: CASRFGQGQGYEQYF
DNA: TGTGCCAGCAGGTTTGGACAGGGCCAGGGCTACGAGCAGTACTTC

V: TRBV2
size: -
J: TRBJ1-5
D: -
CDR3: CASSESGTVNQPQHF
DNA: TGTGCCAGCAGTGAATCTGGGACTGTCAATCAGCCCCAGCATTTT

V: TRBV7-2
size: few
J: TRBJ1-5
D: -
CDR3: CASSTSSSGGGQPQHF
DNA: TGTGCCAGCAGCACTTCGTCGTCAGGAGGTGGTCAGCCCCAGCATTTT

V: TRBV7-2
size: once
J: TRBJ2-3
D: -
CDR3: CASSLARSPGVDTQYF
DNA: TGTGCCAGCAGCTTAGCGCGAAGCCCAGGGGTAGATACGCAGTATTTT

V: TRBV2
size: -
J: TRBJ2-5
D: TRBD2
CDR3: CASTPGLAGAGETQYF
DNA: TGTGCCAGCACCCCGGGACTAGCGGGAGCAGGAGAGACCCAGTACTTC

V: TRBV19
size: -
J: TRBJ1-1
D: TRBD1
CDR3: CASSIPGGGTEAFF
DNA: TGTGCCAGTAGTATACCAGGGGGCGGGACTGAAGCTTTCTTT

V: TRBV10-3
size: -
J: TRBJ2-2
D: TRBD2
CDR3: CAISAGLAANTGELFF
DNA: TGTGCCATCAGTGCCGGACTAGCGGCGAACACCGGGGAGCTGTTTTTT

V: TRBV4-2
size: -
J: TRBJ2-1
D: -
CDR3: CASSQDQPGGNEQFF
DNA: TGTGCCAGCAGCCAAGACCAACCAGGGGGGAATGAGCAGTTCTTC

V: TRBV6-1
size: -
J: TRBJ2-3
D: -
CDR3: CASRGEGTDTQYF
DNA: TGTGCCAGCAGAGGTGAGGGCACAGATACGCAGTATTTT

V: TRBV4-3
size: -
J: TRBJ2-7
D: TRBD2
CDR3: CASSRKIRGLAGDSYEQYF
DNA: TGCGCCAGCAGCCGAAAAATTCGGGGGCTAGCGGGAGACTCCTACGAGCAGTACTTC

V: TRBV21-1
size: -
J: TRBJ2-3
D: -
CDR3: CASLDLAFDTQYF
DNA: TGTGCCAGTCTTGACTTAGCGTTTGATACGCAGTATTTT

V: TRBV19
size: -
J: TRBJ1-1
D: -
CDR3: CASSIWAAKNTEAFF
DNA: TGTGCCAGTAGTATATGGGCAGCCAAGAACACTGAAGCTTTCTTT

V: TRBV5-1
size: -
J: TRBJ1-1
D: -
CDR3: CASSIYGGGTEAFF
DNA: TGCGCCAGCAGCATTTACGGGGGGGGCACTGAAGCTTTCTTT

V: TRBV11-3
size: -
J: TRBJ2-3
D: TRBD1
CDR3: CASSPGTAMGTQYF
DNA: TGTGCCAGCAGCCCCGGGACAGCTATGGGAACGCAGTATTTT

V: TRBV2
size: -
J: TRBJ2-5
D: TRBD1
CDR3: CASSGGQGLFETQYF
DNA: TGTGCCAGCAGTGGGGGACAGGGCCTTTTTGAGACCCAGTACTTC

V: TRBV19
size: -
J: TRBJ1-1
D: TRBD1
CDR3: CASRGLFEAFF
DNA: TGTGCCTCCAGGGGGCTTTTTGAAGCTTTCTTT

V: TRBV4-1
size: -
J: TRBJ2-1
D: -
CDR3: CASSTRSPPYNEQFF
DNA: TGCGCCAGCAGCACCCGGAGTCCTCCCTACAATGAGCAGTTCTTC

V: TRBV7-9
size: -
J: TRBJ2-6
D: -
CDR3: CASSLISQGANVLTF
DNA: TGTGCCAGCAGCTTAATATCCCAGGGGGCCAACGTCCTGACTTTC

V: TRBV6-5
size: few
J: TRBJ2-1
D: TRBD2
CDR3: CASGAGGNNEQFF
DNA: TGTGCCAGCGGGGCGGGAGGAAACAATGAGCAGTTCTTC

V: TRBV6-4
size: -
J: TRBJ2-3
D: TRBD1
CDR3: CVSSDPGGSTDTQYF
DNA: TGTGTCAGCAGTGATCCAGGGGGCAGCACAGATACGCAGTATTTT

V: TRBV10-3
size: -
J: TRBJ1-2
D: TRBD1
CDR3: CAISEAGQGVYGYTF
DNA: TGTGCCATCAGTGAGGCTGGACAGGGTGTATATGGCTACACCTTC

V: TRBV6-5
size: -
J: TRBJ1-1
D: -
CDR3: CASSYFGGLSEAFF
DNA: TGTGCCAGCAGTTACTTCGGGGGGCTAAGTGAAGCTTTCTTT

V: TRBV10-3
size: -
J: TRBJ2-2
D: -
CDR3: CAISEHRETGELFF
DNA: TGTGCCATCAGTGAACACAGGGAGACCGGGGAGCTGTTTTTT

V: TRBV7-2
size: -
J: TRBJ2-7
D: TRBD2
CDR3: CASSLGLAGPPYEQYF
DNA: TGTGCCAGCAGCTTAGGACTAGCGGGGCCCCCCTACGAGCAGTACTTC

V: TRBV10-3
size: -
J: TRBJ1-1
D: -
CDR3: CAISDRGNTEAFF
DNA: TGTGCCATCAGTGATAGGGGTAACACTGAAGCTTTCTTT

V: TRBV4-1
size: -
J: TRBJ2-6
D: -
CDR3: CASSQGFGGANVLTF
DNA: TGCGCCAGCAGCCAAGGGTTCGGTGGGGCCAACGTCCTGACTTTC

V: TRBV11-1
size: -
J: TRBJ1-2
D: -
CDR3: CASSPSPMEQGYTF
DNA: TGTGCCAGCAGCCCCAGTCCCATGGAGCAAGGCTACACCTTC

V: TRBV30
size: -
J: TRBJ1-1
D: -
CDR3: CAWSVGGDAFF
DNA: TGTGCCTGGAGTGTTGGAGGGGATGCTTTCTTT

V: TRBV28
size: -
J: TRBJ2-5
D: TRBD1
CDR3: CASSSPRRGQTQYF
DNA: TGTGCCAGCAGTTCCCCCCGCAGGGGGCAGACCCAGTACTTC

V: TRBV2
size: -
J: TRBJ2-5
D: TRBD1
CDR3: CASSGNRGQETQYF
DNA: TGTGCCAGCAGTGGGAACAGGGGGCAAGAGACCCAGTACTTC

V: TRBV6-5
size: -
J: TRBJ1-1
D: -
CDR3: CASRLPGTLNTEAFF
DNA: TGTGCCAGCAGACTACCCGGGACATTGAACACTGAAGCTTTCTTT

V: TRBV19
size: -
J: TRBJ1-1
D: -
CDR3: CASSRSGNTEAFF
DNA: TGTGCCAGTAGTCGCTCAGGTAACACTGAAGCTTTCTTT

V: TRBV7-6
size: -
J: TRBJ2-7
D: -
CDR3: CASSLETGIYEQYF
DNA: TGTGCCAGCAGCTTAGAGACAGGAATCTACGAGCAGTACTTC

V: TRBV19
size: -
J: TRBJ1-1
D: -
CDR3: CASMVQVNTEAFF
DNA: TGTGCCAGTATGGTACAAGTCAACACTGAAGCTTTCTTT

V: TRBV27
size: -
J: TRBJ2-2
D: TRBD2
CDR3: CASRPSGRISTGELFF
DNA: TGTGCCAGCAGACCTAGCGGGAGAATTTCGACCGGGGAGCTGTTTTTT

V: TRBV23-1
size: -
J: TRBJ2-5
D: TRBD1
CDR3: CTVTGDLGPKETQYF
DNA: TGCACCGTGACAGGGGATCTTGGGCCCAAAGAGACCCAGTACTTC

V: TRBV6-6
size: few
J: TRBJ1-2
D: -
CDR3: CASRAAWIGYGYTF
DNA: TGTGCCAGCAGGGCGGCCTGGATTGGGTATGGCTACACCTTC

V: TRBV28
size: -
J: TRBJ2-5
D: TRBD1
CDR3: CASSFADRGLETQYF
DNA: TGTGCCAGCAGTTTTGCGGACAGGGGGCTCGAGACCCAGTACTTC

V: TRBV4-2
size: -
J: TRBJ1-2
D: -
CDR3: CASSQEGRQDGGYTF
DNA: TGTGCCAGCAGCCAAGAAGGGCGACAGGATGGTGGCTACACCTTC

V: TRBV9
size: once
J: TRBJ1-2
D: TRBD1
CDR3: CASSSPDRGRDGYTF
DNA: TGTGCCAGCAGCTCACCGGACAGGGGGCGGGATGGCTACACCTTC

V: TRBV6-5
size: -
J: TRBJ2-7
D: TRBD2
CDR3: CASSRTSGRGYEQYF
DNA: TGTGCCAGCAGTCGGACTAGCGGGAGAGGCTACGAGCAGTACTTC

V: TRBV29-1
size: few
J: TRBJ2-2
D: TRBD2
CDR3: CSVGRLAGNTGELFF
DNA: TGCAGCGTTGGCCGGCTAGCGGGGAACACCGGGGAGCTGTTTTTT

V: TRBV9
size: -
J: TRBJ2-7
D: -
CDR3: CASSRRGSVGEQYF
DNA: TGTGCCAGCAGCCGTCGTGGGAGCGTGGGCGAGCAGTACTTC